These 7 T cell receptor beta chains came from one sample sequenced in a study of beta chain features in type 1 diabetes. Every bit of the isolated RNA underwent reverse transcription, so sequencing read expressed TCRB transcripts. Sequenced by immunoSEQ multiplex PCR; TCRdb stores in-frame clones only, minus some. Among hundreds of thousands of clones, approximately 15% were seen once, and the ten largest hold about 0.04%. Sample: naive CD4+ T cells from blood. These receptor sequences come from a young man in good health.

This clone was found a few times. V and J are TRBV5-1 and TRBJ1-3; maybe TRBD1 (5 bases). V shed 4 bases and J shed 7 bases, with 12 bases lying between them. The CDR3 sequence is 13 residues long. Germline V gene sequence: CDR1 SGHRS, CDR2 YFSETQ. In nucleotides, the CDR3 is TGCGCCAGCAGCCCCACCGAGGGGAACACCATATATTTT. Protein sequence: CASSPTEGNTIYF.

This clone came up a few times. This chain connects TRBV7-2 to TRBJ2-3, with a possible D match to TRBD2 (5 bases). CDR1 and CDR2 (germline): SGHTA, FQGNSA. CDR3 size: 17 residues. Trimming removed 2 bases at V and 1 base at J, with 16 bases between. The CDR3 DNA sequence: TGTGCCAGCAGCTTAAAGGGCAGCGGAAAAGGCACAGATACGCAGTATTTT. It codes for CASSLKGSGKGTDTQYF. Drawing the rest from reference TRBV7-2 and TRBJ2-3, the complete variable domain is GAGVSQSPSNKVTEKGKDVELRCDPISGHTALYWYRQSLGQGLEFLIYFQGNSAPDKSGLPSDRFSAERTGGSVSTLTIQRTQQEDSAVYLCASSLKGSGKGTDTQYFGPGTRLTVL.

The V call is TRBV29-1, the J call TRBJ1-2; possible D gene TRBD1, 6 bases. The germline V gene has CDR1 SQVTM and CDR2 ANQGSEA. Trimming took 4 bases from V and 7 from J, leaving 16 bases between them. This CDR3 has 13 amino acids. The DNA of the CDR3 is TGCAGCGTTGTGAATGGGGGGGCATTTGGCTACACCTTC. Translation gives CSVVNGGAFGYTF.

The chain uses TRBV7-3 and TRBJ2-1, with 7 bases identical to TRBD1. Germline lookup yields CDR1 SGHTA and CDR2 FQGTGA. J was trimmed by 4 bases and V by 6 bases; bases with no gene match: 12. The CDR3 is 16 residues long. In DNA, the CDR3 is TGTGCCAGCAGTCGGATATCAGGGGGTAGATACAATGAGCAGTTCTTC. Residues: CASSRISGGRYNEQFF.

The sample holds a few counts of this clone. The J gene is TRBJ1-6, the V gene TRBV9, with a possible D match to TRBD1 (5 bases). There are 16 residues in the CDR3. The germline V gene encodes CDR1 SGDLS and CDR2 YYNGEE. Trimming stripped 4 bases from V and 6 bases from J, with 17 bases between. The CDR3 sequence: CASSPQADIPNSPLHF. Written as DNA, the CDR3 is TGTGCCAGCAGCCCCCAGGCGGACATACCTAATTCACCCCTCCACTTT.

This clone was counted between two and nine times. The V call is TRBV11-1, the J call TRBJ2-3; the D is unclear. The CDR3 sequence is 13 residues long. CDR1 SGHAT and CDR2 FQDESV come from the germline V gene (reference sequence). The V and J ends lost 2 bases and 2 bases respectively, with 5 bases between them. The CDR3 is CASSLRNTDTQYF. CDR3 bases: TGTGCCAGCAGCTTAAGGAACACAGATACGCAGTATTTT.

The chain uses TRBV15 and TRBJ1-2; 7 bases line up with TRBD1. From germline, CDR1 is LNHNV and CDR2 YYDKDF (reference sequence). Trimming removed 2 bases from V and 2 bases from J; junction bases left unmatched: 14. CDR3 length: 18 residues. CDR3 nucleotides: TGTGCCACCAGCAGAATTTTACGGCGACAGGGAGAGAACTATGGCTACACCTTC. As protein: CATSRILRRQGENYGYTF.